The TCR beta chain under discussion was sequenced for a study of shared clonotypes between healthy human individuals. Study summary: Per donor, three plates held CD4 naive cells, three held CD4 memory, two held CD8 naive and one held CD8 memory.

The genomic DNA of each subset was split evenly across several immunoSEQ plates. Sequencing was performed with immunoSEQ multiplex PCR; in TCRdb, only in-frame clones are kept and a portion is missing. The table records 2.3 million or so clones, approximately 93% of them present only once. The CDR3 sequence is 15 residues long. V was pared by 4 bases and J by 3 bases, with 6 bases of the junction left unmatched. The germline V gene has CDR1 MNHEY and CDR2 SVGAGI. V is TRBV6-5 and J is TRBJ1-5; 7 bases map to TRBD1. The sequenced sample was naive CD4+ T cells from PBMCs. Subset: CD45RA+ positively selected. The receptor was isolated from a man younger than 35 in good health. Some clones in this sample may be carry-over from other donors' samples. This chain's CDR3 is CASSLTGNSNQPQHF. CDR3 coding DNA: TGTGCCAGCAGTTTGACAGGGAACTCCAATCAGCCCCAGCATTTT.